A selection of T cell receptor beta chains follows, all from one sample in a study of CD8 T cells in ankylosing spondylitis. TCRdb reprocessed the 5' RACE reads via MiXCR and lists one record per CDR3 protein. The table records some 840,000 distinct CDR3 sequences, approximately 12% of them present only once. What was sequenced was blood, either unsorted or a sorted T cell fraction (not recorded which). These receptors all stem from a male donor with ankylosing spondylitis. Each CDR3 is given with its conserved first and last residue. The order of the fields is V gene, clone size, D gene, J gene, CDR3 DNA, CDR3 protein. The D gene is left open where the match is weak. Some rows mark clone size as missing; the rest say once, few, many or name a class of expanded clone.

TRBV11-2	few	TRBD2	TRBJ2-7	TGTGCCAGCAGCCTCCTAGTTGGGCTAGCGGGAGTTGTACCCTACGAGCAGTACTTC	CASSLLVGLAGVVPYEQYF
TRBV5-1	many	NA	TRBJ1-5	TGCGCCAGCAGCTTGGATCGGGGCATGACCCAGCATTTT	CASSLDRGMTQHF
TRBV9	NA	TRBD2	TRBJ2-1	TGTGCCAGTCGAAGGCTAGCGGGAGAGGAGGAGCAGTTCTTC	CASRRLAGEEEQFF
TRBV15	few	NA	TRBJ2-1	TGTGCCACCAGCAGAGATCCCGACCGGCAGTTCTTC	CATSRDPDRQFF
TRBV5-1	NA	NA	TRBJ1-2	TGCGCCAGCAGCCTTCGTCCGCTTTGGGGTGGCTACACCTTC	CASSLRPLWGGYTF
TRBV20-1	few	NA	TRBJ1-5	TGCAGTGCTGGTCGGGGGGTAGTCTTCAATCAGCCCCAGCATTTT	CSAGRGVVFNQPQHF
TRBV20-1	NA	NA	TRBJ2-5	TGCAGTGCTCCCGCCTGGGTCGGGGGAAATCAAGAGACCCAGTACTTC	CSAPAWVGGNQETQYF
TRBV25-1	NA	TRBD2	TRBJ2-3	TGTGCCTCCCGGACTAGCGGGAGGGCCGGGGCAGATACGCAGTATTTT	CASRTSGRAGADTQYF
TRBV20-1	few	NA	TRBJ2-3	TGCAGTGCACCCGGGGGTAGTAGCGGAAGCACAGATACGCAGTATTTT	CSAPGGSSGSTDTQYF
TRBV20-1	few	NA	TRBJ1-2	TGCAGTGCCGAAGACCGGGACCGCTTATATGGCTACACCTTC	CSAEDRDRLYGYTF
TRBV5-1	many	NA	TRBJ2-2	TGTGCCAGCAGCTTAGACGGAAACACCGGGGAGCTGTTTTTT	CASSLDGNTGELFF
TRBV5-1	few	NA	TRBJ1-3	TGCGCCAGCAGCAATGACGGCCTATCTGGAAACACCATATATTTT	CASSNDGLSGNTIYF
TRBV11-1	few	NA	TRBJ2-1	TGTGCCAGCAGCCCCCCCTTGAGGGGAGGTTTGAGAGTGTACAATGAGCAGTTCTTC	CASSPPLRGGLRVYNEQFF
TRBV7-9	few	NA	TRBJ2-2	TGTGCCAGCAGTACCGACAGGCGATACACCGGGGAGCTGTTTTTT	CASSTDRRYTGELFF
TRBV20-1	NA	NA	TRBJ2-1	TGCAGTGCTAGAAATTCGGCGGGAAATGAGCAGTTCTTC	CSARNSAGNEQFF
TRBV6-2/TRBV6-3	few	NA	TRBJ2-3	TGTGCCAGCACCCCTCTCCCGGCGGCCGTCACAGATACGCAGTATTTT	CASTPLPAAVTDTQYF
TRBV6-5	few	TRBD1	TRBJ2-7	TGTGCCAGCAGTTACTCCTTATCACAGGGGGCCAGGGACAGCGAGCAGTACTTC	CASSYSLSQGARDSEQYF
TRBV7-2	NA	NA	TRBJ1-5	TGTGCCAGCAGCCGTAAGGGTGACGGGGCCAATCAGCCCCAGCATTTT	CASSRKGDGANQPQHF
TRBV6-1	NA	NA	TRBJ1-1	TGTGCCAGCAGTGCGATGCTTCTGATGAACACTGAAGCTTTCTTT	CASSAMLLMNTEAFF
TRBV6-5	few	NA	TRBJ2-7	TGTGCCAGCAGTTACTCGATGTTGAGGAGGTACGAGCAGTACTTC	CASSYSMLRRYEQYF
TRBV4-1	few	NA	TRBJ2-4	TGCGCCAGCAGCCAAGGTCAAATAGCCAAAAACATTCAGTACTTC	CASSQGQIAKNIQYF
TRBV12-3/TRBV12-4	NA	TRBD1	TRBJ1-5	TGTGCCAGCAGTTCTCGGACAGGGGGTCAGCCCCAGCATTTT	CASSSRTGGQPQHF
TRBV7-8	NA	NA	TRBJ2-1	TGTGCCAGCAGCTTTATGCAAAGGGAGCAGTTCTTC	CASSFMQREQFF
TRBV9	once	NA	TRBJ2-5	TGTGCCAGCAGCGTAGGACCTCTATTGGGACAAGAGACCCAGTACTTC	CASSVGPLLGQETQYF
TRBV20-1	NA	NA	TRBJ2-1	TGCAGTGCGAAGATACCCGGGGCGACTACGTTCTTC	CSAKIPGATTFF
TRBV7-2	NA	TRBD2	TRBJ2-1	TGTGCCAGCAGCTTAGCGGGAGGGTCGGTCTACAATGAGCAGTTCTTC	CASSLAGGSVYNEQFF
TRBV7-8	few	NA	TRBJ2-6	TGTGCCAGCAGCTTAGCAAACGAGGGTTCTGGGGCCAACGTCCTGACTTTC	CASSLANEGSGANVLTF
TRBV20-1	NA	NA	TRBJ2-7	TGCAGTGCTAAAGAAACCTACGAGCAGTACTTC	CSAKETYEQYF
TRBV20-1	many	TRBD1	TRBJ2-7	TGCAGTTACAGGGGTTCACCCTACGAGCAGTACTTC	CSYRGSPYEQYF